Reported below is one TCR beta chain. Its specificity is not known. This specimen belongs to a study of shared clonotypes between healthy human individuals. Study overall: Two women and a few men aged 18 to 49 served as donors. Points from the study as a whole: Depth of sequencing was expected to influence donor clonotype sharing. Researchers sampled only blood; tissue repertoires likely differ.

Assay used: immunoSEQ multiplex PCR; TCRdb lists only in-frame clones, some missing. The sample has some 500,000 clones; roughly 78% are singletons. Healthy HIV-negative adults with no recent acute infections or vaccinations were recruited as donors. V dropped 3 bases and J dropped 7; count of bases not matched to a gene: 7. The CDR3 has 15 residues. Germline CDR1 reads SNHLY; CDR2 reads FYNNEI. The specimen was PBMCs. This clonotype originated in a woman between 35 and 50 years old in good health. Some clones in this sample may be carry-over from other donors' samples. The V gene is TRBV2, the J gene TRBJ2-2; 8 bases map to TRBD2. In DNA, the CDR3 is TGTGCCAGCAGTGACTCGGGACTAGGGGACGGGGAGCTGTTTTTT. As protein: CASSDSGLGDGELFF. Supplemented by reference TRBV2 and TRBJ2-2, the full variable domain reads EPEVTQTPSHQVTQMGQEVILRCVPISNHLYFYWYRQILGQKVEFLVSFYNNEISEKSEIFDDQFSVERPDGSNFTLKIRSTKLEDSAMYFCASSDSGLGDGELFFGEGSRLTVL.